One sample yielded the 29 T cell receptor beta chains listed below, sequenced in a study of a mutant IDH1 vaccine in newly diagnosed glioma. Time point meaning: week 11, during vaccination. In every dose of vaccine, 300 ug of mutant IDH1 20-mer peptide was given alongside topical imiquimod. The method was immunoSEQ multiplex PCR; TCRdb's version includes in-frame clones alone and lacks a portion of them. The data hold about 36,000 clones, with about four fifths observed a single time. No antigen is known for these receptors. The sample here was peripheral blood mononuclear cells (PBMCs), taken from a glioma patient whose treatment included an IDH1 peptide vaccine. All receptors derive from a woman in her 30s with glioma. Some clones in this sample may be carry-over from other donors' samples.

This clone was seen just once. The CDR3 DNA reads TGTGCCAGCCTCGCGCGGGGAACCAACTATGGCTACACCTTC. Translating gives CASLARGTNYGYTF. The chain combines TRBV6-1 with TRBJ1-2; D unclear. CDR1 is MNHNS, CDR2 SASEGT, per germline. V was cut by 8 bases and J by 2 bases, with 15 bases left in between. The CDR3 totals 14 residues.

The chain is built from TRBV9 and TRBJ2-6; weak D call: TRBD1 (5 bases). Germline CDR1 and CDR2: SGDLS and YYNGEE. The CDR3 runs 18 residues. The germline V and J ends were trimmed by 3 bases and 4 bases, with 20 bases remaining between them. CDR3 nucleotide sequence: TGTGCCAGCAGCGAGGACCCATGGGGCCTATCAGGGGCCAACGTCCTGACTTTC. Its protein is CASSEDPWGLSGANVLTF.

The gene calls are TRBV5-3 and TRBJ1-1; no definite D call. TRBV5-3 is an open reading frame, and its role is uncertain. Deletions cut 0 bases from V and 1 base from J, with 7 bases between. The CDR3 is 14 residues long. In DNA, the CDR3 is TGTGCCAGAAGCTTGGAGCCCGGGAACACTGAAGCTTTCTTT. The encoded protein is CARSLEPGNTEAFF.

J is TRBJ2-1 and V is TRBV4-2; 11 bases map to TRBD2. This CDR3 has 14 amino acids. Germline lookup yields CDR1 LGHNA and CDR2 YNFKEQ. V lost 6 bases to trimming and J lost 9 bases; unmatched junction nucleotides: 7. The CDR3 spells CASRTSGKFGEQFF. In DNA, the CDR3 is TGTGCCAGCAGGACTAGCGGGAAATTCGGTGAGCAGTTCTTC.

The chain carries TRBV6-4 and TRBJ1-1; 7 nucleotides match TRBD1. This CDR3 has 16 amino acids. Germline CDR1 is MRHNA and CDR2 is SNTAGT. V was pared by 4 bases and J by 0 bases, with 8 bases of the junction left unmatched. The CDR3, as DNA: TGTGCCAGCAGTGCCTCCCCGGACAGGTTGAACACTGAAGCTTTCTTT. Protein product: CASSASPDRLNTEAFF.

The chain carries TRBV5-6 and TRBJ2-1; D is unclear. This CDR3 comprises 11 residues. Germline CDR1 is SGHDT and CDR2 is YYEEEE. The V and J ends lost 4 bases and 6 bases respectively, with 5 bases between them. The chain's CDR3 is CASSDGNEQFF. The CDR3, as DNA: TGTGCCAGCAGCGACGGCAATGAGCAGTTCTTC.

The genes are TRBV29-1 and TRBJ2-1, with D perhaps TRBD2 (6 bases). The CDR3 is 14 residues long. The V gene's germline CDR1 is SQVTM and CDR2 ANQGSEA. Trimming pared 3 bases from V and 6 bases from J, leaving 15 bases between. In nucleotides, the CDR3 is TGCAGCGTTGATAGCGGTCTAAATGGCAATGAGCAGTTCTTC. This codes for CSVDSGLNGNEQFF.

The genes are TRBV10-1 and TRBJ2-7; TRBD2 aligns across 12 bases. This CDR3 spans 15 amino acids. V lost 11 bases and J lost 6; bases outside the gene matches: 14. CDR1 and CDR2 (germline): WNHNN, SYGVQD (reference sequence). CDR3: CAPQVASGRVSEQYF. In DNA, the CDR3 is TGCGCCCCCCAGGTGGCTAGCGGGAGGGTATCCGAGCAGTACTTC.

The chain has TRBV18 and TRBJ1-4; 7 positions agree with TRBD1. The CDR3 runs to 16 residues. V was clipped by 2 bases and J by 1 base; unmatched bases: 4. Germline V gene data show CDR1 as KGHSH and CDR2 as LQKENI. CDR3 loop: CASSPNRGGTNEKLFF. CDR3 DNA sequence: TGTGCCAGCTCACCAAACAGGGGAGGAACTAATGAAAAACTGTTTTTT.

This clone was counted a single time. CDR3 loop: CASSPGDRSWEQYF. DNA for the CDR3: TGCGCCAGCAGCCCAGGGGACAGGTCATGGGAGCAGTACTTC. The gene calls are TRBV4-1 and TRBJ2-7; 8 bases map to TRBD1. Germline lookup yields CDR1 MGHRA and CDR2 YSYEKL. This CDR3 comprises 14 residues. V lost 4 bases and J lost 7; bases outside the gene matches: 9.

V is TRBV5-1 and J is TRBJ2-7, with D possibly TRBD1 on 6 matching bases. This CDR3 contains 15 residues. V was shortened by 4 bases and J by 0 bases, with 14 bases between the two germline ends. Germline V gene lookup returns CDR1 SGHRS and CDR2 YFSETQ. CDR3 DNA sequence: TGCGCCAGCAGCGGGAACTCGGACAGCTCCTACGAGCAGTACTTC. As protein: CASSGNSDSSYEQYF. The full variable domain, completed using reference TRBV5-1 and TRBJ2-7, is KAGVTQTPRYLIKTRGQQVTLSCSPISGHRSVSWYQQTPGQGLQFLFEYFSETQRNKGNFPGRFSGRQFSNSRSEMNVSTLELGDSALYLCASSGNSDSSYEQYFGPGTRLTVT.

The rearrangement links TRBV5-5 to TRBJ1-1; the D is unclear. Germline values: CDR1 SGHKS, CDR2 YYEKEE (reference sequence). Trimming took off 2 bases at V and 5 bases at J, with 4 bases between the two ends. This CDR3 spans 11 amino acids. The CDR3 DNA sequence: TGTGCCAGCAGCTTTGGTACTGAAGCTTTCTTT. This gives the protein CASSFGTEAFF. The full variable domain, with the rest looked up from reference TRBV5-5 and TRBJ1-1, is DAGVTQSPTHLIKTRGQQVTLRCSPISGHKSVSWYQQVLGQGPQFIFQYYEKEERGRGNFPDRFSARQFPNYSSELNVNALLLGDSALYLCASSFGTEAFFGQGTRLTVV.

The chain couples TRBV19 to TRBJ2-2; 10 positions agree with TRBD2. The length of the CDR3 is 16 residues. The germline V gene has CDR1 LNHDA and CDR2 SQIVND (reference sequence). Losses at the gene ends were 9 bases for V and 0 bases for J; bases not matched to a gene: 7. CDR3 sequence: CASDSGRPSNTGELFF. In DNA form, the CDR3 reads TGTGCCAGCGATAGCGGGAGGCCGTCGAACACCGGGGAGCTGTTTTTT.

The CDR3 DNA reads as TGTGCCAGCAGCAACCCGGGGCCCACCTACGAGCAGTACTTC. Its protein is CASSNPGPTYEQYF. The chain employs TRBV5-4 and TRBJ2-7; D tentatively reads TRBD1 or TRBD2 (5 bases each). V lost 4 bases to trimming and J lost 2 bases, with 13 bases between them. CDR1 is SGHNT and CDR2 is YYREEE in the germline V gene (reference sequence). The CDR3 length is 14 residues. The full variable domain, completed using reference TRBV5-4 and TRBJ2-7, is ETGVTQSPTHLIKTRGQQVTLRCSSQSGHNTVSWYQQALGQGPQFIFQYYREEENGRGNFPPRFSGLQFPNYSSELNVNALELDDSALYLCASSNPGPTYEQYFGPGTRLTVT.

This chain uses TRBV6-1 with TRBJ1-2; D remains ambiguous. Germline V lookup: CDR1 MNHNS, CDR2 SASEGT. V lost 1 base to trimming and J lost 4 bases, with 4 bases between them. The CDR3 length is 12 residues. CDR3 nucleotides: TGTGCCAGCAGTGAAGGGGCCTATGGCTACACCTTC. Protein: CASSEGAYGYTF.

This clone was detected only once. The CDR3, as DNA: TGTGCCAGCAGCGTAGGTAGCGGCCTCCCCTACGAGCAGTACTTC. As protein: CASSVGSGLPYEQYF. The chain links TRBV9 to TRBJ2-7; D possibly corresponds to TRBD2 (6 bases). Per germline, CDR1 SGDLS and CDR2 YYNGEE. Trimming removed 0 bases at V and 2 bases at J, with 12 bases between. This CDR3 has 15 residues.

This clone was counted between two and nine times. The chain employs TRBV29-1 and TRBJ1-4, with 7 bases lining up with TRBD1. The CDR3 covers 18 residues. V lost 7 bases to trimming and J lost 0 bases; unmatched junction nucleotides: 17. Germline V gene data show CDR1 as SQVTM and CDR2 as ANQGSEA. The CDR3 loop reads CSGSYRVEGATTNEKLFF. The CDR3 bases are TGCAGCGGATCTTACAGAGTGGAGGGGGCCACAACTAATGAAAAACTGTTTTTT.

The chain is built from TRBV4-1 and TRBJ2-1; the D gene is possibly TRBD1 (6 bases). Germline V gene data show CDR1 as MGHRA and CDR2 as YSYEKL. The CDR3 is 13 amino acids. The V and J ends lost 0 bases and 7 bases respectively, with 7 bases between them. The CDR3 nucleotides read TGCGCCAGCAGCCAAGATCAGGGGAATGAGCAGTTCTTC. Protein: CASSQDQGNEQFF.

CDR3 nucleotides: TGTGCCAGCAGCTTGGAGCAGGGGAACTATGGCTACACCTTC. Its protein is CASSLEQGNYGYTF. The chain uses TRBV5-5 and TRBJ1-2; D perhaps matches TRBD1 (6 bases). The germline CDR1 and CDR2 sequences are SGHKS and YYEKEE (reference sequence). Between the trimmed V and J ends, which lost 0 bases and 2 bases, there was a span of 8 bases. The CDR3 has 14 amino acids. Complete variable domain (other parts from reference TRBV5-5 and TRBJ1-2): DAGVTQSPTHLIKTRGQQVTLRCSPISGHKSVSWYQQVLGQGPQFIFQYYEKEERGRGNFPDRFSARQFPNYSSELNVNALLLGDSALYLCASSLEQGNYGYTFGSGTRLTVV.

This clone appeared a few times. The V and J genes are TRBV30 and TRBJ2-2; D remains ambiguous. V lost 5 bases, J lost 6 bases, and 7 bases lay in between. This CDR3 spans 11 amino acids. Germline V gene sequence: CDR1 GTSNPN, CDR2 SVGIG (reference sequence). In nucleotides, the CDR3 is TGTGCCTGGCTTCGGTCCGGGGAGCTGTTTTTT. Translation: CAWLRSGELFF. Full variable domain (outside the CDR3, taken from reference TRBV30 and TRBJ2-2): SQTIHQWPATLVQPVGSPLSLECTVEGTSNPNLYWYRQAAGRGLQLLFYSVGIGQISSEVPQNLSASRPQDRQFILSSKKLLLSDSGFYLCAWLRSGELFFGEGSRLTVL.

The chain employs TRBV21-1 and TRBJ2-2; the table's D call TRBD2 went unverified against the DNA. TRBV21-1 is deemed a pseudogene. The CDR3 is 14 amino acids. CDR3 sequence reads: CASSKAEEPGELFF. The CDR3 nucleotides read TGTGCCAGCAGCAAAGCGGAGGAGCCCGGGGAGCTGTTTTTT.

The chain couples TRBV6-5 to TRBJ1-4, with no clear D. V was cut by 6 bases and J by 0 bases, with 11 bases left in between. Germline CDR1 is MNHEY and CDR2 is SVGAGI. There are 15 residues in the CDR3. CDR3 sequence reads: CASRLSGPTNEKLFF. CDR3 DNA: TGTGCCAGCAGATTGAGCGGACCAACTAATGAAAAACTGTTTTTT.

The chain joins TRBV9 to TRBJ2-1; D call uncertain. Trimming took off 3 bases at V and 4 bases at J, with 17 bases between the two ends. The CDR3 sequence is 16 residues long. Germline V lookup: CDR1 SGDLS, CDR2 YYNGEE. The CDR3 region is CASSGEGWGLYNEQFF. The CDR3 nucleotides are TGTGCCAGCAGCGGTGAAGGGTGGGGATTATACAATGAGCAGTTCTTC.

This clone was seen once. This sequence joins TRBV18 and TRBJ1-1, with 7 bases aligning to TRBD1. Germline loops: CDR1 KGHSH, CDR2 LQKENI. This CDR3 is 15 amino acids long. With 3 bases clipped from V and 1 base from J, the junction kept 5 bases outside the gene matches. CDR3 DNA sequence: TGTGCCAGCTCACCCCCGGACAGGAGGAACACTGAAGCTTTCTTT. It specifies CASSPPDRRNTEAFF.

The CDR3 loop reads CSVETGGFYTGELFF. CDR3 DNA sequence: TGCAGCGTTGAAACAGGGGGCTTCTACACCGGGGAGCTGTTTTTT. The gene calls are TRBV29-1 and TRBJ2-2; 9 bases map to TRBD1. Germline loops: CDR1 SQVTM, CDR2 ANQGSEA. This CDR3 has 15 amino acids. V lost 2 bases to trimming and J lost 3 bases; unmatched junction nucleotides: 4.

Of note for this clone: Different DNA sequences within this sample yield the same CDR3. V and J are TRBV4-1 and TRBJ1-2; D is possibly TRBD1 (6 bases). The CDR3 is made up of 14 amino acids. CDR1 and CDR2 (germline): MGHRA, YSYEKL. V was cut by 6 bases and J by 8 bases, with 19 bases left in between. The CDR3 DNA follows: TGCGCCAGCAGTCTTGGGGGGGGCCGTAGCGGCTACACCTTC. This sequence encodes CASSLGGGRSGYTF.

This rearrangement joins TRBV2 to TRBJ1-5, with TRBD1 as a possible D gene (5 bases). CDR3 size: 14 residues. Trimming pared 6 bases from V and 5 bases from J, leaving 14 bases between. CDR1 is SNHLY and CDR2 is FYNNEI in the germline V gene. CDR3 DNA sequence: TGTGCCAGCAGCTTCCGGGACTGGGATCAGCCCCAGCATTTT. It specifies CASSFRDWDQPQHF.

The chain has TRBV21-1 and TRBJ1-2. TRBV21-1 is noted as a pseudogene. CDR3 length: 12 residues. CDR3: CASSKLGGGYTF. Written as DNA, the CDR3 is TGTGCCAGCAGCAAATTGGGAGGGGGCTACACCTTC.

The gene calls are TRBV7-9 and TRBJ2-3, with D perhaps matching TRBD1 (6 bases). CDR1 and CDR2 from the germline V gene are SEHNR and FQNEAQ (reference sequence). The CDR3 sequence is 15 residues long. V was trimmed by 5 bases and J by 4 bases, leaving 16 bases between them. The CDR3 DNA follows: TGTGCCAGCAGCGACAGCACAGGGAGACCAGATACGCAGTATTTT. Translation gives CASSDSTGRPDTQYF.